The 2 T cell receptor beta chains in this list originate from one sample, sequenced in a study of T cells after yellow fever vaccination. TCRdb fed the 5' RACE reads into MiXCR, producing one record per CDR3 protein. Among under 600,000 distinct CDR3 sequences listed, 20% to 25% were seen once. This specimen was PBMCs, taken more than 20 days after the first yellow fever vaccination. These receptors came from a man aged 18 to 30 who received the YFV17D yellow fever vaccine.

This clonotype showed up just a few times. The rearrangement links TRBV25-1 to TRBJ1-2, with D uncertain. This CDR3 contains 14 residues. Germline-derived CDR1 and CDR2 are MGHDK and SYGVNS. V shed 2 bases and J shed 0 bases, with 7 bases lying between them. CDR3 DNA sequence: TGTGCCAGCAGTGAAGAGCCAGCTAACTATGGCTACACCTTC. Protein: CASSEEPANYGYTF.

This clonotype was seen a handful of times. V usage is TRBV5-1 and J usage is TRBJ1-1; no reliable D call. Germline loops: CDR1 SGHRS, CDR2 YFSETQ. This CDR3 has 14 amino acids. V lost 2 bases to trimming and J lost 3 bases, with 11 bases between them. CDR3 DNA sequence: TGCGCCAGCAGCTTTGCGGGGTCGGACACTGAAGCTTTCTTT. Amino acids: CASSFAGSDTEAFF.